These 3 T cell receptor beta chains originate from one sample sequenced in a study of regulatory T cells in long-lasting Graves disease. Time point specified: newly diagnosed GD, antithyroid drugs for less than 3 months. After RNA was extracted from PBMCs, the TCR library was made from it. Combining iRepertoire HTBI primers with Arm-PCR of CDR3 regions, the authors built TCR beta libraries. TCRdb fed the multiplex PCR reads into MiXCR, producing one record per CDR3 protein. The repertoire has around 450,000 distinct CDR3 sequences, 15% of them found once; the top ten carry 16%. The data also belong to a second study, concerning T cells in Graves' hyperthyroidism and ophthalmopathy.

Sequencing used peripheral blood mononuclear cells (PBMCs), obtained at new diagnosis, from a patient treated with antithyroid drugs. The receptors were gathered from a woman aged 30 to 39 with Graves disease.

The sample holds a few counts of this clonotype. This chain uses TRBV20-1 with TRBJ1-5; unclear D gene. V lost 2 bases to trimming and J lost 2 bases, with 7 bases between them. Germline lookup yields CDR1 DFQATT and CDR2 SNEGSKA (reference sequence). This CDR3 spans 13 amino acids. CDR3 sequence (DNA): TGCAGTGCTAGACCGGTTGGCAATCAGCCCCAGCATTTT. This sequence encodes CSARPVGNQPQHF.

V gene TRBV7-9 combines with J gene TRBJ2-3; no definite D call. CDR3 size: 15 residues. The germline V and J ends were trimmed by 3 bases and 4 bases, with 14 bases remaining between them. Looked up from germline, CDR1 is SEHNR and CDR2 is FQNEAQ (reference sequence). DNA of the CDR3: TGTGCCAGCAGCTTCCCTCAAATCCCCTCAGATACGCAGTATTTT. The encoded protein is CASSFPQIPSDTQYF.

This clonotype was picked up a small number of times. V and J are TRBV28 and TRBJ2-7, with 7 bases matching TRBD1. The CDR3 extends over 17 amino acids. The V gene's germline CDR1 is MDHEN and CDR2 SYDVKM. V lost 7 bases and J lost 3; bases outside the gene matches: 18. In nucleotides, the CDR3 is TGTGCCAGCAACCCTCCCCCATCGGGGACAGCAAACTACGAGCAGTACTTC. Amino acids: CASNPPPSGTANYEQYF.